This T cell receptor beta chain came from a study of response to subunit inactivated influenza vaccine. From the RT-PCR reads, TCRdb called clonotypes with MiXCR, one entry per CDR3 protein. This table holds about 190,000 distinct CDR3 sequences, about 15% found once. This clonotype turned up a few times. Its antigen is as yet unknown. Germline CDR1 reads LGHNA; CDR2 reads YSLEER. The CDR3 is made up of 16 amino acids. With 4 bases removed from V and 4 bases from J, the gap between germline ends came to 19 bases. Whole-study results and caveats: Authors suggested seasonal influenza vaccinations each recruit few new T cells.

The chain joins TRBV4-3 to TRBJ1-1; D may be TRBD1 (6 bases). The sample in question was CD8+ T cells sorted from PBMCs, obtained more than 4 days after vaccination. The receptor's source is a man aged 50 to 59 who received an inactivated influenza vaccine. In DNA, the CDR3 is TGCGCCAGCAGCCCCGGTTTGGTCGAAGGGGGCACTGAAGCTTTCTTT. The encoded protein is CASSPGLVEGGTEAFF.